Sequencing of this T cell receptor (beta chain) was carried out in a study of T-cell memory formation after mild COVID-19. This CDR3 region has 15 residues. Germline values: CDR1 MGHRA, CDR2 YSYEKL. V shed 4 bases, J shed 1 base, and the junction held 4 bases outside the gene matches. TCRdb reprocessed the 5' RACE reads with MiXCR, giving one entry per CDR3 protein. The sample includes about 310,000 distinct CDR3 sequences, approximately 19% of them seen just once. This clonotype was counted ten times or more. The clonotype comes from a man in his late teens or twenties who had mild COVID-19 (a few samples of this study predate the infection). Cell type and time point are not known. The genes are TRBV4-1 and TRBJ2-1; 7 nucleotides align to TRBD2. Sequencing was carried out using PBMCs or a T cell subset sorted from them (not recorded which). DNA of the CDR3: TGCGCCAGCAGCCTCCCGGGGGGTTCCTACAATGAGCAGTTCTTC. Its protein product is CASSLPGGSYNEQFF.